This entry concerns a single T cell receptor (beta chain). There is no known antigen for this receptor. Base-call qualities are not available, and no considerably larger clone is one nucleotide away. Explained via the paper, the time point label denotes: after dendritic cell vaccination, including at tumor progression/relapse. Patients were selected for having adequate residual fresh-frozen tumor tissue and more than two years of available survival data. None of the glioblastoma patients carried an isocitrate dehydrogenase mutation, although molecular status otherwise varied. PBMC were collected before vaccination, two weeks after the third vaccination, and at tumor progression when it occurred. Genomic DNA was extracted with the Qiagen DNeasy Blood extraction Kit. The data were obtained in a study of glioma-infiltrating T cells after dendritic cell vaccination (TCRdb year 2016). As for the study more broadly: The cohort comprised approximately 15 glioblastoma patients from Phase I and II dendritic cell vaccination trials, 9 newly diagnosed and 6 with recurrent disease. Survival after dendritic cell vaccination was correlated with TCR sequencing metrics, including TIL content and tumor-blood repertoire overlap. The vaccine consisted of monocyte-derived dendritic cells cultured approximately seven days with IL-4 and GM-CSF, then pulsed overnight with autologous tumor lysate. Tumor-infiltrating lymphocyte content was quantified and tumor and blood repertoires were compared in dendritic cell-vaccinated glioblastoma patients by deep sequencing of TCR beta CDR3 regions. Between 2003 and 2012, the patients were given dendritic cell vaccination pulsed with autologous tumor lysate. Patients received three intradermal dendritic cell vaccine injections at biweekly intervals in the arm below the axilla.

The immunoSEQ assay amplified TCRB CDR3 regions from approximately 1.8 micrograms of genomic DNA, or from all available DNA when less than that amount was available. Multiplex PCR used 60 forward primers for TCR V beta segments and 13 reverse primers for J beta segments. To estimate the number of reads per starting template, synthetic control templates were added to each sample at limiting dilution. The Illumina HiSeq System generated sequencing reads of 87 bp. Under the source paper's analysis protocol: PCR and sequencing errors were removed by a nearest neighbor algorithm that merged closely related sequences. TCR overlap was defined as the percentage of unique tumor TCR beta sequences that were also found in the peripheral blood of the same patient. TCRdb obtained this table from immuneACCESS and retained in-frame rearrangements with V and J assigned. These tables miss some clones; where compared with another copy, unresolved V genes account for less than half of the shortfall, and the remainder is unexplained. V, J and clone size were drawn from that table, and D and trimming were deduced from the DNA. The sample data list fewer than 25,000 clones, and around 92% of these were observed just once. Clones ranked in the top ten supply roughly 2.9% of the sample.

The CDR3, cysteine through phenylalanine, is 12 amino acids long. Left in the record is the CDR3 DNA by itself, 36 bases read in frame from the first base. V is pruned by 10 bases and J by 2 bases, leaving 4 bases of the junction without a gene match. CDR1 and CDR2 are read off the germline V gene (reference sequence) as SEHNR and FQNEAQ. Study-level results and caveats: Higher estimated pretreatment TIL content predicted longer time to progression and overall survival after dendritic cell vaccination. No direct relationship between TCR clonality and survival was found, suggesting a diverse polyclonal response may matter. The response model built on TCR overlap across three groups was characterized as speculative, with prospective validation still needed. The cohort was small and heterogeneous, and full blood and tumor sets were available for few patients, with initial-recurrent tumor pairs available for even fewer patients.

The chain is assembled from TRBV7-9 and TRBJ2-7, with 8 bases matching TRBD1. Source: blood, taken after dendritic cell vaccination. The clonotype was recovered from a human donor with glioblastoma. The CDR3 region has the sequence CATRQGPYEQYF. The base sequence is TGTGCCACTCGACAGGGGCCCTACGAGCAGTACTTC. The full variable domain, with segments outside the CDR3 supplied by the reference TRBV7-9 and TRBJ2-7 proteins, appears as DTGVSQNPRHKITKRGQNVTFRCDPISEHNRLYWYRQTLGQGPEFLTYFQNEAQLEKSRLLSDRFSAERPKGSFSTLEIQRTEQGDSAMYLCATRQGPYEQYFGPGTRLTVT.